This T cell receptor (beta chain) was identified in a study of cytomegalovirus exposure and HLA in healthy donors. Whole-study results and caveats: The TCR clusters that emerged in the first cohort tended, a later analysis found, to co-occur in the 95 to 150 validation repertoires. The authors listed around 150 TCR beta chains as cytomegalovirus-associated.

Turning to this clone: Its antigen is not identified.

Looked up from germline, CDR1 is SGHKS and CDR2 is YYEKEE (reference sequence). The length of the CDR3 is 16 residues. V shed 5 bases and J 0 bases; nucleotides not matched to a gene: 5. The table came from immunoSEQ multiplex PCR; TCRdb's copy has only in-frame clones and leaves some out. The sample shows under 150,000 clones, 80% to 90% of them seen only once. Source material: PBMCs. The sequence was obtained from a woman aged 25 to 45 in good health and CMV-seronegative. The gene calls are TRBV5-5 and TRBJ2-1; TRBD2 aligns across 10 bases. DNA for the CDR3: TGTGCCAGCAGTTCGGGACTAGCGAACTCCTACAATGAGCAGTTCTTC. Its translation: CASSSGLANSYNEQFF.